This TCR beta chain comes out of a study of technical replicates of blood from a few donors. This table comes from immunoSEQ multiplex PCR, and its TCRdb copy is limited to in-frame clones, with some not included. The sample has 60,000 to 85,000 clones; around 90% are singletons. The CDR3 runs to 14 residues. Germline assignment: CDR1 MNHNY and CDR2 SVGAGI (reference sequence). The V gene lost 0 bases and the J gene lost 3 bases, with 8 bases spanning the gap. The sequencing sample was made of T cells isolated from PBMCs. The sequence was obtained from a human donor in good health. The rearrangement uses TRBV6-6 and TRBJ1-1; D not resolved. This chain's CDR3 is CASSYSEEDTEAFF. The CDR3 bases are TGTGCCAGCAGTTACTCGGAGGAGGACACTGAAGCTTTCTTT.